This T cell receptor (beta chain) appears in the sequencing data of a study of blood T cell repertoires in COVID-19. Study in general: The samples span acute and convalescent COVID-19 from the United States, Italy and Spain. T cells, B-cell-depleted T cells, or PBMCs provided the cDNA or gDNA that served as material.

V was clipped by 4 bases and J by 7 bases, with 17 bases between them. This CDR3 spans 16 amino acids. Germline V gives CDR1 MGHRA, CDR2 YSYEKL. Sequencing was performed with immunoSEQ multiplex PCR; in TCRdb, only in-frame clones are kept and a portion is missing. This sample has about 150,000 clones; around 85% occur once, and the top ten carry approximately 3.5%. The clonotype comes from a man in his 70s with acute or convalescent COVID-19. The rearrangement uses TRBV4-1 and TRBJ1-6; no definite D call. The source material was peripheral blood. The CDR3 region is CASSPLGRAGNSPLHF. CDR3 sequence (DNA): TGCGCCAGCAGCCCCCTGGGGAGGGCAGGAAATTCACCCCTCCACTTT.